A single sample gave rise to the 23 T cell receptor beta chains below, sequenced in a study of Graves' ophthalmopathy and Graves' hyperthyroidism. Transcripts of RNA were the source for amplifying TCR beta CDR3 regions. Following a first-round RT-PCR that used HTBI primers, a second-round multiplex PCR was carried out. TCRdb recomputed calls from the multiplex PCR reads with MiXCR, one row per CDR3 protein. Of approximately 410,000 distinct CDR3 sequences in the sample, roughly 14% are singletons; the top ten hold roughly 7%. Sequencing was done on a sample of peripheral blood. The origin of the receptors is a woman aged 18-29 years with stable Graves' hyperthyroidism.

This clonotype was counted at least ten times. The rearrangement links TRBV11-1 to TRBJ1-1; 7 nucleotides align to TRBD1. The CDR3 extends over 13 amino acids. CDR1 SGHAT and CDR2 FQDESV come from the germline V gene (reference sequence). V shed 6 bases and J 7 bases; nucleotides not matched to a gene: 8. The CDR3 sequence: CASRHRTGNEAFF. The CDR3 DNA reads TGTGCCAGCAGACACAGGACAGGCAATGAAGCTTTCTTT.

The sample holds many counts of this clonotype. This rearrangement joins TRBV20-1 to TRBJ2-4, with 13 bases lining up with TRBD2. The CDR3 runs to 15 residues. Trimming cost V 1 base and J 6 bases; bases outside gene matches: 3. CDR1 DFQATT and CDR2 SNEGSKA come from the germline V gene (reference sequence). In nucleotides, the CDR3 is TGCAGTGCTAGAGGGACTAGCGGGGGCCTAAACATTCAGTACTTC. This translates into CSARGTSGGLNIQYF.

This clonotype occurred many times. This sequence joins TRBV27 and TRBJ2-5; D might be TRBD1 (5 bases). Germline assignment: CDR1 MNHEY and CDR2 SMNVEV (reference sequence). Deletions cut 3 bases from V and 3 bases from J, with 11 bases between. This CDR3 region has 14 residues. The CDR3 here is CASSFRQSKETQYF. The CDR3 region has the DNA TGTGCCAGCAGTTTCCGACAGTCCAAAGAGACCCAGTACTTC.

This clonotype has ten or more counts. The gene calls are TRBV6-1 and TRBJ1-2; 9 nucleotides match TRBD1. CDR3 size: 14 residues. Trimming cost V 7 bases and J 4 bases; bases outside gene matches: 7. Germline-derived CDR1 and CDR2 are MNHNS and SASEGT. For the CDR3, the DNA is TGTGCCAGCAAACAGGGGGCTGTGCTCTATGGCTACACCTTC. Protein: CASKQGAVLYGYTF.

This clonotype was counted between two and nine times. This chain uses TRBV20-1 with TRBJ1-5; the D is unclear. Between the trimmed V and J ends, which lost 0 bases and 2 bases, there was a span of 14 bases. Per germline, CDR1 DFQATT and CDR2 SNEGSKA (reference sequence). The CDR3 consists of 16 residues. The CDR3 region has the DNA TGCAGTGCTAGAGATGGTTTTACTACCGGCAATCAGCCCCAGCATTTT. It specifies CSARDGFTTGNQPQHF.

This clonotype was picked up many times. The genes are TRBV6-2 or TRBV6-3 and TRBJ1-1; D not resolved. Germline V lookup: CDR1 MNHEY, CDR2 SVGEGT. With 5 bases removed from V and 0 bases from J, the gap between germline ends came to 13 bases. The CDR3 runs 15 residues. The CDR3, as DNA: TGTGCCAGCAGTACATGGACGGCCATGAACACTGAAGCTTTCTTT. Residues: CASSTWTAMNTEAFF.

This clonotype was counted many times. The rearrangement links TRBV7-9 to TRBJ1-2; D is possibly TRBD1 (5 bases). This CDR3 region has 14 residues. Germline loops: CDR1 SEHNR, CDR2 FQNEAQ (reference sequence). V shed 5 bases and J shed 7 bases, with 17 bases lying between them. The CDR3 sequence is CASSGRGSPGGYTF. In nucleotides, the CDR3 is TGTGCCAGCAGCGGCCGGGGGAGCCCCGGTGGCTACACCTTC.

This clonotype showed up just a few times. This chain links TRBV18 with TRBJ1-1, with unresolved D. The CDR3 extends over 14 amino acids. Germline V CDR1 and CDR2: KGHSH, LQKENI. Deletions cut 3 bases from V and 1 base from J, with 9 bases between. DNA of the CDR3: TGTGCCAGCTCACCGCTGGAATCGAACACTGAAGCTTTCTTT. It specifies CASSPLESNTEAFF.

This clonotype was detected ten times or more. The J gene is TRBJ1-1, the V gene TRBV12-3 or TRBV12-4; TRBD1 is a possible D gene (5 bases). The germline V and J ends were trimmed by 5 bases and 6 bases, with 10 bases remaining between them. The CDR3 sequence is 12 residues long. This CDR3 reads CASSPQGAEAFF. Written as DNA, the CDR3 is TGTGCCAGCAGTCCTCAGGGAGCTGAAGCTTTCTTT.

This clonotype showed up many times. This rearrangement joins TRBV11-1 to TRBJ2-5, with TRBD1 matching 9 bases. V shed 5 bases and J 2 bases; nucleotides not matched to a gene: 9. The germline gives CDR1 SGHAT, CDR2 FQDESV (reference sequence). This CDR3 spans 16 amino acids. CDR3 sequence: CASSPLGQGFQETQYF. The CDR3 coding sequence is TGTGCCAGCAGCCCCTTGGGACAGGGTTTTCAAGAGACCCAGTACTTC.

This clonotype was found many times. The J gene is TRBJ1-6, the V gene TRBV12-3 or TRBV12-4; D remains unclear. This CDR3 comprises 15 residues. Trimming took off 5 bases at V and 4 bases at J, with 12 bases between the two ends. CDR3 bases: TGTGCCAGCAGTCGACATGTGGGGTATAATTCACCCCTCCACTTT. Translating gives CASSRHVGYNSPLHF.

This clonotype was seen ten or more times. The chain has TRBV6-1 and TRBJ1-2, with 10 bases fitting TRBD1. V trimming: 6 bases; J trimming: 2 bases; junction bases outside the gene matches: 6. The CDR3 runs to 15 residues. From germline, CDR1 is MNHNS and CDR2 SASEGT. CDR3: CASSQDRGPNYGYTF. The CDR3 nucleotides are TGTGCCAGCAGCCAAGACAGGGGGCCGAACTATGGCTACACCTTC.

This clonotype was picked up many times. The chain combines TRBV6-5 with TRBJ1-1, with D unresolved. Per germline, CDR1 MNHEY and CDR2 SVGAGI. V was shortened by 11 bases and J by 1 base, with 11 bases between the two germline ends. This CDR3 spans 12 amino acids. The CDR3 sequence is CAGRRTNTEAFF. The CDR3 DNA follows: TGTGCCGGCCGACGTACGAACACTGAAGCTTTCTTT.

In its sample, this clonotype was seen many times. The rearrangement links TRBV5-1 to TRBJ1-2; 7 positions match TRBD1. CDR1 is SGHRS and CDR2 is YFSETQ in the germline V gene. After removal of 4 bases from V and 2 bases from J, the junction contained 2 bases not matched to a gene. The CDR3 length is 13 residues. The CDR3 loop reads CASSDRVNYGYTF. The DNA for the CDR3 is TGCGCCAGCAGCGACAGGGTAAACTATGGCTACACCTTC.

The table lists this clonotype with many counts. J is TRBJ2-7 and V is TRBV24-1; no firm D call. V lost 0 bases and J lost 3, with 8 bases in between. The CDR3 loop spans 14 amino acids. The V gene's germline CDR1 is KGHDR and CDR2 SFDVKD. The CDR3 sequence: CATSDLQVHYEQYF. CDR3 in DNA: TGTGCCACCAGTGATTTGCAGGTCCACTACGAGCAGTACTTC.

The V gene is TRBV6-1, the J gene TRBJ1-2; the D gene is possibly TRBD1 (6 bases). V was trimmed by 6 bases and J by 5 bases, leaving 16 bases between them. The CDR3 spans 14 residues. Germline V CDR1 and CDR2: MNHNS, SASEGT. The CDR3 reads CASRTIGTPYGYTF. CDR3 bases: TGTGCCAGCAGGACCATCGGGACACCTTATGGCTACACCTTC.

CDR3 residues: CASSQLPGSTGNTEAFF. CDR3 coding DNA: TGCGCCAGCAGCCAACTTCCAGGTTCAACAGGCAACACTGAAGCTTTCTTT. The chain combines TRBV4-1 with TRBJ1-1; tentatively, D is TRBD1 (5 bases). CDR1 and CDR2 (germline): MGHRA, YSYEKL. The CDR3 is made up of 17 amino acids. V lost 2 bases, J lost 2 bases, and 18 bases lay in between.

This clonotype has a handful of counts. The chain uses TRBV5-1 and TRBJ1-1, with D unresolved. V lost 0 bases to trimming and J lost 8 bases, with 11 bases between them. In germline, CDR1 is SGHRS, CDR2 YFSETQ. CDR3 length: 13 amino acids. This chain's CDR3 is CASSLDGLGEAFF. In DNA form, the CDR3 reads TGCGCCAGCAGCTTGGACGGGCTGGGAGAAGCTTTCTTT. Filled out from reference TRBV5-1 and TRBJ1-1, the complete variable domain reads KAGVTQTPRYLIKTRGQQVTLSCSPISGHRSVSWYQQTPGQGLQFLFEYFSETQRNKGNFPGRFSGRQFSNSRSEMNVSTLELGDSALYLCASSLDGLGEAFFGQGTRLTVV.

This clonotype was seen repeatedly, ten times or more. The gene calls are TRBV12-3 or TRBV12-4 and TRBJ1-1; possibly TRBD1 for D (6 bases). The germline V and J ends were trimmed by 2 bases and 4 bases, with 11 bases remaining between them. The CDR3 contains 14 residues. Here the CDR3 reads CASSLIRGGTEAFF. The DNA of the CDR3 is TGTGCCAGCAGTTTAATTAGGGGGGGCACTGAAGCTTTCTTT.

This clonotype has ten or more counts. A much larger clone sits a single nucleotide away, making a read error possible. This rearrangement joins TRBV6-1 to TRBJ2-7, with TRBD1 matching 7 bases. V lost 4 bases, J lost 3 bases, and 9 bases stayed unmatched. This CDR3 comprises 15 residues. Germline CDR1 and CDR2: MNHNS and SASEGT. Written as DNA, the CDR3 is TGTGCCAGCAGTGCATTGGGGACAGCCTACTACGAGCAGTACTTC. Its protein is CASSALGTAYYEQYF.

In the case of this clonotype: One end of the junction varies from germline; a read error may be responsible. The chain couples TRBV9 to TRBJ2-2; 7 bases map to TRBD1. This CDR3 is 14 amino acids long. Per the germline V gene, CDR1 is SGDLS and CDR2 is YYNGEE. CDR3 sequence: CASCVAQGAGELFF. The CDR3 DNA sequence: TGTGCCAGCTGCGTAGCGCAGGGGGCCGGGGAGCTGTTTTTT. Drawing the rest from reference TRBV9 and TRBJ2-2, the complete variable domain is DSGVTQTPKHLITATGQRVTLRCSPRSGDLSVYWYQQSLDQGLQFLIQYYNGEERAKGNILERFSAQQFPDLHSELNLSSLELGDSALYFCASCVAQGAGELFFGEGSRLTVL.

This chain connects TRBV5-1 to TRBJ1-2; 9 nucleotides match TRBD1. Germline CDR1 reads SGHRS; CDR2 reads YFSETQ. The ends lost 4 bases at V and 1 base at J; junction bases unmatched: 5. The CDR3 consists of 15 residues. The DNA of the CDR3 is TGCGCCAGCAGCGGCGGGACAGGGCTTAACTATGGCTACACCTTC. Translation gives CASSGGTGLNYGYTF.

This clonotype was found a few times. The chain is built from TRBV5-1 and TRBJ2-7; TRBD2 agrees at 13 bases. The CDR3 is 15 residues long. V lost 3 bases and J lost 1; bases outside the gene matches: 1. The germline CDR1 and CDR2 sequences are SGHRS and YFSETQ. CDR3 coding DNA: TGCGCCAGCAGCTGGGGACTAGCGGGGTCCTACGAGCAGTACTTC. It codes for CASSWGLAGSYEQYF.